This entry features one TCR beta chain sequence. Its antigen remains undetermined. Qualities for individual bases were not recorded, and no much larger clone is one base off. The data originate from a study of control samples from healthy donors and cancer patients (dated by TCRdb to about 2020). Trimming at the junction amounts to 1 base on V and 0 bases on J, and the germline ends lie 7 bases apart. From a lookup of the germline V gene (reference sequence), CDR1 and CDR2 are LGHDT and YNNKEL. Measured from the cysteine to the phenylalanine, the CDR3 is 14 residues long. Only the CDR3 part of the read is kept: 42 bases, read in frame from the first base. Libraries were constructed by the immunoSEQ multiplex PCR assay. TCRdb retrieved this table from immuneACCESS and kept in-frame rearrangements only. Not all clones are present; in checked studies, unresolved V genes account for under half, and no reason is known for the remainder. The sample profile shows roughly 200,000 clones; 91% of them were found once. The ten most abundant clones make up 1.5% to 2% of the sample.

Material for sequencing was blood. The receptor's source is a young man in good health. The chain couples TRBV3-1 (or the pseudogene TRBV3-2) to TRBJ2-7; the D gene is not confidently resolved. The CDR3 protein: CASSQVVSSYEQYF. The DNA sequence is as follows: TGTGCCAGCAGCCAAGTGGTCAGCTCCTACGAGCAGTACTTC.